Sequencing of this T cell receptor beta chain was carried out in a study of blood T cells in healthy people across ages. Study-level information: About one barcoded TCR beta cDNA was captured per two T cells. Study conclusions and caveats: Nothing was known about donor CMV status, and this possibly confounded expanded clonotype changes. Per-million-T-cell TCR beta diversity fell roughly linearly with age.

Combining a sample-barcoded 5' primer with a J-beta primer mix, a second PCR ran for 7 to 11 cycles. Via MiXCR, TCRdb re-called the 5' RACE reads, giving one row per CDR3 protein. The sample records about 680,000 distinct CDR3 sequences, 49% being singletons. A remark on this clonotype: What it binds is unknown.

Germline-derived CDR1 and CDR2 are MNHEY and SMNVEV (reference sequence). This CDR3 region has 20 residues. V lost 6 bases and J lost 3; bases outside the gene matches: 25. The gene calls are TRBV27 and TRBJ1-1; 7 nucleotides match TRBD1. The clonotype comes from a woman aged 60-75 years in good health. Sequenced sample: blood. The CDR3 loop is CASSPREDRWGRGLYTEAFF. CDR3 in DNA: TGTGCCAGCAGCCCAAGGGAGGACAGGTGGGGCCGGGGGCTTTACACTGAAGCTTTCTTT.